This entry lists 21 T cell receptor beta chains sequenced from one sample in a study of blood T cell repertoires in COVID-19. Some clones are missing from TCRdb's copy, which holds only in-frame ones; the method was immunoSEQ multiplex PCR. The sample yields around 260,000 clones, over 75% seen once. The sequenced sample was peripheral blood. Receptor source: a woman in her 70s with COVID-19, enrolled during active disease.

The chain links TRBV9 to TRBJ2-2; 13 nucleotides line up with TRBD2. The germline CDR1 and CDR2 sequences are SGDLS and YYNGEE. V lost 4 bases and J lost 3; bases outside the gene matches: 3. This CDR3 is built from 16 residues. The CDR3 reads CASSPGLAGDTGELFF. The CDR3 DNA follows: TGTGCCAGCAGCCCCGGACTAGCGGGGGACACCGGGGAGCTGTTTTTT.

This clone has a single count. This chain links TRBV15 with TRBJ2-1; D is unclear. The CDR3 contains 16 residues. V lost 4 bases and J 3 bases, leaving 16 bases between the germline ends. Germline assignment: CDR1 LNHNV and CDR2 YYDKDF (reference sequence). In DNA, the CDR3 is TGTGCCACCAGCACCGCCCCCGGCGGATACTACAATGAGCAGTTCTTC. Translation gives CATSTAPGGYYNEQFF.

The rearrangement uses TRBV27 and TRBJ2-7; TRBD1 matches 7 bases. The CDR3 extends over 13 amino acids. Trimming removed 6 bases from V and 4 bases from J; junction bases left unmatched: 6. Germline-derived CDR1 and CDR2 are MNHEY and SMNVEV (reference sequence). CDR3 loop: CASRTTGSYEQYF. CDR3 bases: TGTGCCAGCAGAACGACAGGGTCTTACGAGCAGTACTTC.

The chain combines TRBV29-1 with TRBJ2-7, with a weak D call TRBD2 (6 bases). The CDR3 runs to 14 residues. Between the trimmed V and J ends, which lost 1 base and 2 bases, there was a span of 12 bases. Germline values: CDR1 SQVTM, CDR2 ANQGSEA. The CDR3 sequence is CSVEGPAGTYEQYF. The CDR3 DNA sequence: TGCAGCGTTGAAGGTCCTGCGGGAACCTACGAGCAGTACTTC.

The CDR3 loop is CASSSSGVSTYGYTF. CDR3 nucleotides: TGTGCCAGTAGTTCCTCAGGGGTTTCTACCTATGGCTACACCTTC. The gene calls are TRBV19 and TRBJ1-2; possible D gene TRBD1, 6 bases. Per the germline V gene, CDR1 is LNHDA and CDR2 is SQIVND (reference sequence). V lost 5 bases to trimming and J lost 4 bases, with 17 bases between them. The CDR3 runs 15 residues.

This chain joins TRBV2 and TRBJ1-5; D is unresolved. V gave up 4 bases and J gave up 7 bases, with 17 bases separating them. This CDR3 has 15 amino acids. The germline V gene encodes CDR1 SNHLY and CDR2 FYNNEI. Written as DNA, the CDR3 is TGTGCCAGCAGTGTAGGCAGCCCCGGGGAGCAGCCCCAGCATTTT. Translating it yields CASSVGSPGEQPQHF.

The gene calls are TRBV5-1 and TRBJ1-4; 7 bases fit TRBD1. V lost 2 bases and J lost 4; bases outside the gene matches: 5. The V gene's germline CDR1 is SGHRS and CDR2 YFSETQ. The CDR3 covers 15 residues. This CDR3 reads CASSFGTVYNEKLFF. The CDR3 nucleotides are TGCGCCAGCAGCTTCGGGACAGTCTATAATGAAAAACTGTTTTTT. Complete variable domain (other parts from reference TRBV5-1 and TRBJ1-4): KAGVTQTPRYLIKTRGQQVTLSCSPISGHRSVSWYQQTPGQGLQFLFEYFSETQRNKGNFPGRFSGRQFSNSRSEMNVSTLELGDSALYLCASSFGTVYNEKLFFGSGTQLSVL.

The gene calls are TRBV11-2 and TRBJ2-7; 7 bases agree with TRBD1. From germline, CDR1 is SGHAT and CDR2 FQNNGV. The CDR3 length is 15 residues. V lost 6 bases, J lost 0 bases, and 8 bases stayed unmatched. In DNA, the CDR3 is TGTGCCAGCAGTCGAACCGGGACAGCCTCCTACGAGCAGTACTTC. Protein sequence: CASSRTGTASYEQYF.

This clone was recorded once. The rearrangement uses TRBV9 and TRBJ2-1; the D gene is possibly TRBD2 (6 bases). Trimming pared 3 bases from V and 3 bases from J, leaving 16 bases between. This CDR3 contains 16 residues. Germline V gene sequence: CDR1 SGDLS, CDR2 YYNGEE. The CDR3 reads CASSASLRRDYNEQFF. The CDR3 bases are TGTGCCAGCAGCGCCAGTTTAAGGAGGGACTACAATGAGCAGTTCTTC.

The chain joins TRBV29-1 to TRBJ1-1; D perhaps matches TRBD1 (6 bases). The CDR3 spans 10 residues. In germline, CDR1 is SQVTM, CDR2 ANQGSEA. Trimming left V 7 bases short and J 3 bases short, with 6 bases between. The CDR3 DNA sequence: TGCAGCGGACAGGACACTGAAGCTTTCTTT. Residues: CSGQDTEAFF.

V and J are TRBV6-5 and TRBJ2-7; D gene unclear. CDR1 is MNHEY, CDR2 SVGAGI, per germline. The CDR3 contains 16 residues. V was trimmed by 0 bases and J by 3 bases, leaving 15 bases between them. The CDR3 here is CASSYSIDTQYYEQYF. CDR3 nucleotide sequence: TGTGCCAGCAGTTACTCGATTGACACCCAATACTACGAGCAGTACTTC.

CDR3 region: CSVRGGLVDEQFF. CDR3 bases: TGCAGCGTGCGGGGGGGACTAGTCGATGAGCAGTTCTTC. This sequence joins TRBV29-1 and TRBJ2-1; the match to TRBD2 covers 9 bases. Germline values: CDR1 SQVTM, CDR2 ANQGSEA. The CDR3 spans 13 residues. Trimming at V came to 6 bases and at J to 8 bases, leaving 8 bases not matched to a gene.

This chain joins TRBV5-5 and TRBJ2-7; D gene ambiguous. CDR3 length equals 13 residues. Trimming pared 0 bases from V and 6 bases from J, leaving 10 bases between. Germline loops: CDR1 SGHKS, CDR2 YYEKEE (reference sequence). CDR3 sequence: CASSLDRLIEQYF. CDR3 coding DNA: TGTGCCAGCAGCTTGGACCGCCTAATCGAGCAGTACTTC.

The V and J genes are TRBV24-1 and TRBJ2-7; 10 nucleotides align to TRBD2. Germline V gene lookup returns CDR1 KGHDR and CDR2 SFDVKD. CDR3 length equals 17 residues. Trimming removed 0 bases from V and 5 bases from J; junction bases left unmatched: 9. The CDR3 nucleotides read TGTGCCACCAGTGATTTGAAGTCTAGCGGGAGTAGGAACGAGCAGTACTTC. This sequence encodes CATSDLKSSGSRNEQYF.

This clone turned up a few times. The chain has TRBV4-2 and TRBJ2-2, with 10 positions matching TRBD2. The V and J ends lost 0 bases and 2 bases, in that order; junction bases with no gene match: 3. The CDR3 has 17 amino acids. CDR1 LGHNA and CDR2 YNFKEQ come from the germline V gene. Here the CDR3 DNA reads TGTGCCAGCAGCCAAGAACTAGCGGGGCCTAACACCGGGGAGCTGTTTTTT. This codes for CASSQELAGPNTGELFF.

This clone has just one count. V gene TRBV30 combines with J gene TRBJ2-1; 15 bases are shared with TRBD2. CDR3 size: 13 residues. J gave up 10 bases and V 3 bases, and 1 base lay outside the gene matches. Germline V gives CDR1 GTSNPN, CDR2 SVGIG (reference sequence). CDR3 protein: CAWRGLAGGEQFF. Here the CDR3 DNA reads TGTGCCTGGAGGGGACTAGCGGGAGGCGAGCAGTTCTTC. The whole variable domain, remainder taken from reference TRBV30 and TRBJ2-1, is SQTIHQWPATLVQPVGSPLSLECTVEGTSNPNLYWYRQAAGRGLQLLFYSVGIGQISSEVPQNLSASRPQDRQFILSSKKLLLSDSGFYLCAWRGLAGGEQFFGPGTRLTVL.

The V gene is TRBV19, the J gene TRBJ2-7, with 7 positions matching TRBD1. CDR1 is LNHDA and CDR2 is SQIVND in the germline V gene (reference sequence). Germline trimming cut 11 bases from V and 1 base from J; bases unmatched to any gene: 8. This CDR3 spans 13 amino acids. The CDR3 DNA reads TGTGCCGAGAGGGGGCGTCTATCCTACGAGCAGTACTTC. Amino acids: CAERGRLSYEQYF.

V and J are TRBV9 and TRBJ1-2; 9 bases align to TRBD1. Germline trimming cut 4 bases from V and 2 bases from J; bases unmatched to any gene: 9. CDR1 is SGDLS, CDR2 YYNGEE, per germline. The CDR3 sequence is 16 residues long. CDR3 in amino acids: CASSPQWGQGNYGYTF. CDR3 DNA: TGTGCCAGCAGCCCCCAATGGGGACAGGGAAACTATGGCTACACCTTC. The entire variable domain, with the rest obtained from reference TRBV9 and TRBJ1-2, is as follows: DSGVTQTPKHLITATGQRVTLRCSPRSGDLSVYWYQQSLDQGLQFLIQYYNGEERAKGNILERFSAQQFPDLHSELNLSSLELGDSALYFCASSPQWGQGNYGYTFGSGTRLTVV.

This chain's CDR3 is CATSRDLFPGHHYEQYF. In DNA, the CDR3 is TGTGCCACCAGCAGAGATCTATTTCCGGGACACCACTACGAGCAGTACTTC. This chain uses TRBV15 with TRBJ2-7; D is possibly TRBD1 (6 bases). Per germline, CDR1 LNHNV and CDR2 YYDKDF (reference sequence). CDR3 length: 17 amino acids. Trimming removed 0 bases at V and 3 bases at J, with 18 bases between. The whole variable domain, remainder taken from reference TRBV15 and TRBJ2-7, is DAMVIQNPRYQVTQFGKPVTLSCSQTLNHNVMYWYQQKSSQAPKLLFHYYDKDFNNEADTPDNFQSRRPNTSFCFLDIRSPGLGDTAMYLCATSRDLFPGHHYEQYFGPGTRLTVT.

V usage is TRBV20-1 and J usage is TRBJ1-2; D is uncertain. The CDR3 runs to 11 residues. Germline CDR1 is DFQATT and CDR2 is SNEGSKA (reference sequence). Trimming took off 4 bases at V and 3 bases at J, with 6 bases between the two ends. CDR3 sequence reads: CSAMFDYGYTF. The DNA of the CDR3 is TGCAGTGCTATGTTCGACTATGGCTACACCTTC.

The chain recombines TRBV29-1 with TRBJ1-1; TRBD1 is a possible D gene (6 bases). V dropped 7 bases and J dropped 1 base, with 16 bases sitting between them. This CDR3 contains 14 residues. CDR1 SQVTM and CDR2 ANQGSEA come from the germline V gene. The CDR3 bases are TGCAGCGCCGAGGGTGGCAGGGGGAACACTGAAGCTTTCTTT. It encodes CSAEGGRGNTEAFF.